Listed below are T cell receptor beta chains from one sample, sequenced in a study of control samples from healthy donors and cancer patients. TCRdb's table, derived via immunoSEQ multiplex PCR, lists solely in-frame clones and lacks some. The table records 100,000 to 150,000 clones, about 92% of them present only once. Sequences were obtained from PBMCs. Every receptor here comes from a man older than 75 with head and neck cancer. CDR3s include the opening cysteine and the closing phenylalanine or tryptophan. D genes are given only for firm matches. Clone sizes are given selectively: once, few, many, or a class where the clone is expanded.

.	.	TRBV10-3	TRBJ1-5	CAISESTEVQPQHF	TGTGCCATCAGTGAGTCGACAGAAGTGCAGCCCCAGCATTTT
.	.	TRBV4-2	TRBJ2-2	CASSLNPTGNTGELFF	TGTGCCAGCAGCCTGAACCCGACAGGGAACACCGGGGAGCTGTTTTTT
TRBD2	.	TRBV5-1	TRBJ2-3	CASSMLAGGTGTDTQYF	TGCGCCAGCAGCATGTTAGCGGGGGGAACGGGGACAGATACGCAGTATTTT
TRBD1	.	TRBV7-6	TRBJ1-3	CASSLGTGGPGNTIYF	TGTGCCAGCAGCTTGGGGACAGGGGGACCTGGAAACACCATATATTTT
TRBD1	.	TRBV19	TRBJ2-7	CASSLKTGSYEQYF	TGTGCCAGTAGTCTAAAGACAGGGTCCTACGAGCAGTACTTC
.	.	TRBV15	TRBJ2-1	CATSRDHLGPSYNEQFF	TGTGCCACCAGCAGAGATCATCTAGGGCCCTCCTACAATGAGCAGTTCTTC
.	.	TRBV3-1/TRBV3-2	TRBJ1-1	CASSPEGQIMNTEAFF	TGTGCCAGCAGCCCAGAAGGACAGATTATGAACACTGAAGCTTTCTTT
TRBD2	once	TRBV24-1	TRBJ2-3	CATSDRGGASTDTQYF	TGTGCCACCAGTGACCGCGGGGGGGCTAGCACAGATACGCAGTATTTT
.	.	TRBV30	TRBJ2-7	CAWSGGGGPTYEQYF	TGTGCCTGGAGTGGGGGGGGCGGGCCCACCTACGAGCAGTACTTC
.	.	TRBV27	TRBJ1-5	CASSLVYDQPQHF	TGTGCCAGCAGTTTAGTGTACGATCAGCCCCAGCATTTT
TRBD1	.	TRBV29-1	TRBJ2-5	CSASSGTAGETQYF	TGCAGCGCCTCAAGTGGGACAGCAGGGGAGACCCAGTACTTC
.	.	TRBV18	TRBJ1-1	CASSSTAGRNTEAFF	TGTGCCAGCTCGTCGACGGCAGGGAGGAACACTGAAGCTTTCTTT
.	.	TRBV7-8	TRBJ1-2	CASSSSPGGLYGYTF	TGTGCCAGCAGCTCCTCCCCCGGAGGACTCTATGGCTACACCTTC
TRBD1	.	TRBV2	TRBJ1-1	CASRNRDRVTEAFF	TGTGCCAGCAGGAACCGGGACAGGGTCACTGAAGCTTTCTTT
TRBD2	.	TRBV27	TRBJ2-3	CASSSRGAITDTQYF	TGTGCCAGCAGTTCGCGGGGGGCCATCACAGATACGCAGTATTTT
.	.	TRBV5-4	TRBJ2-3	CASSLNQGLMGTDTQYF	TGTGCCAGCAGCTTGAATCAGGGTTTAATGGGCACAGATACGCAGTATTTT
.	few	TRBV6-1	TRBJ1-2	CASSESEGPGGGYTF	TGTGCCAGCAGTGAATCCGAGGGTCCGGGGGGTGGCTACACCTTC
.	.	TRBV19	TRBJ1-4	CASTPDGGNEKLFF	TGTGCCAGTACCCCGGACGGGGGGAATGAAAAACTGTTTTTT
TRBD1	.	TRBV29-1	TRBJ2-1	CSVRTGGRSGPSSRGSYNEQFF	TGCAGCGTTCGTACAGGGGGCAGAAGCGGCCCCTCGTCTCGGGGCTCCTACAATGAGCAGTTCTTC
.	.	TRBV5-1	TRBJ2-5	CASSLRQFQETQYF	TGCGCCAGCAGCTTGAGACAGTTTCAAGAGACCCAGTACTTC
.	once	TRBV10-3	TRBJ2-7	CAITPSDEQYF	TGTGCCATCACCCCCTCCGACGAGCAGTACTTC
.	.	TRBV6-5	TRBJ1-1	CASRAGRTNTEAFF	TGTGCCAGCAGGGCGGGACGGACGAACACTGAAGCTTTCTTT
.	once	TRBV3-1/TRBV3-2	TRBJ1-5	CASSQEFRAGQPQHF	TGTGCCAGCAGCCAAGAGTTTCGGGCAGGGCAGCCCCAGCATTTT
TRBD2	.	TRBV30	TRBJ2-1	CASSGGGLAGSYNEQFF	TGTGCCTCTTCTGGGGGAGGACTAGCGGGGTCTTACAATGAGCAGTTCTTC
TRBD1	.	TRBV6-2/TRBV6-3	TRBJ1-4	CASSYSGQGIGKLFF	TGTGCCAGCAGTTACTCGGGACAGGGTATAGGAAAACTGTTTTTT
.	.	TRBV19	TRBJ2-5	CASRGETQYF	TGTGCCAGTAGAGGGGAGACCCAGTACTTC
TRBD1	.	TRBV29-1	TRBJ2-2	CSVQGVGELFF	TGCAGCGTTCAGGGGGTCGGGGAGCTGTTTTTT
.	.	TRBV18	TRBJ2-1	CASSPFGTLNNNEQFF	TGTGCCAGCTCACCGTTCGGGACTCTCAATAACAATGAGCAGTTCTTC
TRBD2	.	TRBV5-1	TRBJ2-5	CASSPIPPKLAPEETQYF	TGCGCCAGCAGCCCGATTCCACCCAAACTAGCGCCGGAAGAGACCCAGTACTTC
.	.	TRBV3-1/TRBV3-2	TRBJ1-1	CASNTREDTEAFF	TGTGCCAGCAACACCAGGGAGGACACTGAAGCTTTCTTT
.	.	TRBV5-4	TRBJ2-7	CASSQRGVDEQYF	TGTGCCAGCAGCCAACGAGGGGTCGACGAGCAGTACTTC
.	once	TRBV7-9	TRBJ1-3	CATLLGDGNTIYF	TGTGCCACCCTTCTAGGGGACGGAAACACCATATATTTT
.	once	TRBV5-1	TRBJ1-1	CASRADSLNTEAFF	TGCGCCAGCAGAGCGGACAGCTTGAACACTGAAGCTTTCTTT
TRBD1	.	TRBV6-5	TRBJ1-4	CASSKGSGTGEKLFF	TGTGCCAGCAGCAAAGGGTCCGGGACAGGTGAAAAACTGTTTTTT
.	.	TRBV21-1	TRBJ2-3	CARPFGASYGTDTQYF	TGTGCCAGGCCCTTTGGGGCTAGCTATGGCACAGATACGCAGTATTTT
.	once	TRBV19	TRBJ2-2	CASSIRRWTANTGELFF	TGTGCCAGTAGTATTCGGCGTTGGACAGCGAACACCGGGGAGCTGTTTTTT
.	.	TRBV10-3	TRBJ1-1	CAISDPPEGGAGTEAFF	TGTGCCATCAGTGACCCACCCGAGGGGGGGGCTGGCACTGAAGCTTTCTTT
TRBD1	.	TRBV2	TRBJ1-2	CASSDPGQGDYGYTF	TGTGCCAGCAGTGATCCCGGACAGGGCGACTATGGCTACACCTTC
TRBD2	.	TRBV6-5	TRBJ2-7	CASNYRLAGTYEQYF	TGTGCCAGCAATTACCGACTAGCGGGGACCTACGAGCAGTACTTC
.	.	TRBV12-3/TRBV12-4	TRBJ1-4	CASTLWGGEKLFF	TGTGCCAGCACCCTTTGGGGGGGTGAAAAACTGTTTTTT
TRBD1	.	TRBV19	TRBJ1-5	CASSKTGDSNQPQHF	TGTGCCAGTAGTAAGACAGGGGATAGCAATCAGCCCCAGCATTTT
.	.	TRBV6-1	TRBJ2-2	CASSEERDSNTGELFF	TGTGCCAGCAGTGAAGAACGGGATTCGAACACCGGGGAGCTGTTTTTT
.	.	TRBV4-3	TRBJ1-1	CASSQVFRDTEAFF	TGCGCCAGCAGCCAAGTCTTCCGGGACACTGAAGCTTTCTTT
.	.	TRBV11-2	TRBJ2-5	CASSFGAQETQYF	TGTGCCAGCAGCTTCGGAGCTCAAGAGACCCAGTACTTC
.	.	TRBV19	TRBJ1-2	CASSMTGQPEANYGYTF	TGTGCCAGTAGTATGACCGGGCAGCCTGAAGCTAACTATGGCTACACCTTC
.	.	TRBV24-1	TRBJ1-1	CATSDHEGTEAFF	TGTGCCACCAGTGATCATGAGGGCACTGAAGCTTTCTTT
.	.	TRBV28	TRBJ1-6	CASSLGSRDSPLHF	TGTGCCAGCAGTTTAGGCAGTCGGGATTCACCCCTCCACTTT
.	.	TRBV27	TRBJ2-7	CASSPRSSYEQYF	TGTGCCAGCAGCCCGAGGAGCTCCTACGAGCAGTACTTC
.	.	TRBV2	TRBJ1-5	CASRSSFLNQPQHF	TGTGCCAGCAGGTCCAGTTTCCTTAATCAGCCCCAGCATTTT
.	.	TRBV7-2	TRBJ1-3	CASSPPGGRIGNTIYF	TGTGCCAGCAGCCCCCCTGGGGGGCGCATTGGAAACACCATATATTTT
.	.	TRBV3-1/TRBV3-2	TRBJ2-3	CASSQKVQSTDTQYF	TGTGCCAGCAGCCAGAAAGTACAGAGCACAGATACGCAGTATTTT
TRBD2	.	TRBV4-3	TRBJ2-7	CASSQDMLAGYEQYF	TGCGCCAGCAGCCAAGATATGCTAGCGGGTTACGAGCAGTACTTC
.	.	TRBV15	TRBJ1-1	CATSRDRTVWTAFF	TGTGCCACCAGCAGAGATAGGACAGTTTGGACAGCTTTCTTT